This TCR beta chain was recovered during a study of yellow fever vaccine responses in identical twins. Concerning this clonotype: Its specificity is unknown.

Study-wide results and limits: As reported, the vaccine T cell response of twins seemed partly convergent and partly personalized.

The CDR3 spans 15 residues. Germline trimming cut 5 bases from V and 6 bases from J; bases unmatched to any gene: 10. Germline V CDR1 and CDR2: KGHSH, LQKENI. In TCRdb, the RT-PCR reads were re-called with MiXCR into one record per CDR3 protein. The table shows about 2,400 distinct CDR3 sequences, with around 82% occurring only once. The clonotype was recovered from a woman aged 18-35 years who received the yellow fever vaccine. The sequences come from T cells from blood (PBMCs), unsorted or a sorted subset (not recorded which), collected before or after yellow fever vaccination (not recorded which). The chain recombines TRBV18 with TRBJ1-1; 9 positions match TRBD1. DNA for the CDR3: TGTGCCAGCTCAATCTACAGGGGGCAGAGGTCTGAAGCTTTCTTT. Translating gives CASSIYRGQRSEAFF.